This T cell receptor beta chain was profiled in a study of shared clonotypes between healthy human individuals. All donors were healthy HIV-negative adults lacking recent acute infections or vaccinations. The donors, all of them Caucasian adults, lived in Nashville, Tennessee. Comments on this clone: What it binds is unknown.

The V gene end was trimmed by 2 bases and the J gene end by 1 base; junction bases not matched to a gene: 4. The CDR3 loop spans 16 amino acids. Germline loops: CDR1 SGDLS, CDR2 YYNGEE. The table came from immunoSEQ multiplex PCR; TCRdb's copy has only in-frame clones and leaves some out. The sample contains a few million clones, approximately 95% of which appear only once. General study findings and limits: Richness estimates generally favored naive over memory subsets.

The genes are TRBV9 and TRBJ2-2; 8 bases agree with TRBD2. Material: naive CD4+ T cells from PBMCs. This sample's subset: CD45RA+ positively selected. The sequence was collected from a man in his late teens or twenties in good health. Some clones in this sample may be carry-over from other donors' samples. The CDR3 sequence: CASSVSLAGNTGELFF. In nucleotides, the CDR3 is TGTGCCAGCAGCGTCTCTCTAGCGGGGAACACCGGGGAGCTGTTTTTT.